These 15 T cell receptor beta chains were all obtained from the same sample, sequenced in a study of Ad26.COV2.S vaccination and SARS-CoV-2 variants. Specified treatment: 15 to 20 received Ad26.COV2.S at low or high dose, single or two shots; 5 received placebo; per-sample allocation not given. Day 63 after the first injection of vaccine or placebo was the sampling time. Method: immunoSEQ multiplex PCR; TCRdb's copy keeps in-frame clones and lacks some. The sample lists 400,000 to 450,000 clones, roughly 90% seen once, with roughly an eighth in the top ten. The sequences come from peripheral blood, collected in a trial of Ad26.COV2.S vaccine versus placebo. The receptors here all came from a person between 18 and 59 years old who received the Ad26.COV2.S COVID-19 vaccine or a placebo.

The chain joins TRBV4-1 to TRBJ2-1, with a tentative D call TRBD2 (5 bases). CDR1 is MGHRA and CDR2 is YSYEKL in the germline V gene. Trimming removed 0 bases at V and 0 bases at J, with 12 bases between. This CDR3 region has 17 residues. The CDR3 sequence: CASSQEGLAGSYNEQFF. The DNA of the CDR3 is TGCGCCAGCAGCCAAGAAGGGCTGGCGGGCTCCTACAATGAGCAGTTCTTC.

This clone has only one observation. The gene calls are TRBV29-1 and TRBJ2-2, with TRBD2 identical over 12 bases. CDR1 is SQVTM and CDR2 is ANQGSEA in the germline V gene. The V gene end was trimmed by 8 bases and the J gene end by 3 bases; junction bases not matched to a gene: 7. CDR3 length: 15 residues. As DNA, the CDR3 is TGCAGCTTCAAGGGACTAGCGGGCCACACCGGGGAGCTGTTTTTT. Its protein is CSFKGLAGHTGELFF.

This clone was seen only once. The rearrangement joins TRBV10-3 to TRBJ2-1; 10 nucleotides align to TRBD2. CDR1 is ENHRY, CDR2 SYGVKD, per germline. The V and J ends lost 5 bases and 3 bases, in that order; junction bases with no gene match: 4. This CDR3 has 15 amino acids. CDR3 nucleotide sequence: TGTGCCATCAGTAATCTAGCGGGGGACTACAATGAGCAGTTCTTC. Translating it yields CAISNLAGDYNEQFF.

The J gene is TRBJ1-2, the V gene TRBV10-3; D gene uncertain. Germline V gene lookup returns CDR1 ENHRY and CDR2 SYGVKD. V shed 6 bases and J shed 1 base, with 9 bases lying between them. The CDR3 is 13 residues long. CDR3 nucleotides: TGTGCCATCAGGTCGGAAGATAACTATGGCTACACCTTC. Translated: CAIRSEDNYGYTF.

J is TRBJ1-1 and V is TRBV11-2; D is possibly TRBD1 (6 bases). The CDR3 loop spans 16 amino acids. CDR1 and CDR2 from the germline V gene are SGHAT and FQNNGV. Deletions cut 0 bases from V and 6 bases from J, with 17 bases between. The CDR3 nucleotides read TGTGCCAGCAGCTTAGAGAAGGGGGGGCGAGTACCTGAAGCTTTCTTT. Translation gives CASSLEKGGRVPEAFF.

The V gene is TRBV28, the J gene TRBJ1-5; 8 bases map to TRBD1. The CDR3 is made up of 14 amino acids. The germline CDR1 and CDR2 sequences are MDHEN and SYDVKM. Germline trimming cut 6 bases from V and 7 bases from J; bases unmatched to any gene: 8. The CDR3 spells CASRAGGAGQPQHF. The DNA for the CDR3 is TGTGCCAGCAGGGCAGGGGGCGCGGGACAGCCCCAGCATTTT.

The chain has TRBV10-1 and TRBJ1-2, with D possibly matching TRBD1 (5 bases). This CDR3 has 12 residues. Trimming left V 0 bases short and J 12 bases short, with 11 bases between. Germline V gives CDR1 WNHNN, CDR2 SYGVQD (reference sequence). The CDR3 reads CASSESGPDHTF. As DNA, the CDR3 is TGCGCCAGCAGTGAGTCGGGGCCAGATCACACCTTC.

This sequence joins TRBV5-1 and TRBJ2-1, with a possible D match to TRBD2 (5 bases). V was trimmed by 1 base and J by 4 bases, leaving 12 bases between them. CDR3 length equals 15 residues. Germline loops: CDR1 SGHRS, CDR2 YFSETQ. In DNA form, the CDR3 reads TGCGCCAGCAGCTTGACCCTAGCTTTGTACAATGAGCAGTTCTTC. Protein sequence: CASSLTLALYNEQFF.

This chain joins TRBV27 and TRBJ2-5, with 7 bases identical to TRBD1. Germline V gene sequence: CDR1 MNHEY, CDR2 SMNVEV (reference sequence). Trimming at V came to 3 bases and at J to 0 bases, leaving 4 bases not matched to a gene. The CDR3 contains 15 residues. The CDR3 loop is CASSFSGTDQETQYF. CDR3 nucleotides: TGTGCCAGCAGTTTTTCAGGGACAGACCAAGAGACCCAGTACTTC.

The genes are TRBV27 and TRBJ2-7; 10 bases are a match to TRBD1. From germline, CDR1 is MNHEY and CDR2 SMNVEV (reference sequence). This CDR3 is 15 amino acids long. V lost 8 bases to trimming and J lost 4 bases; unmatched junction nucleotides: 11. CDR3 loop: CASRLDRGRGYEQYF. CDR3 in DNA: TGTGCCAGCCGGTTAGACAGGGGGCGCGGGTACGAGCAGTACTTC.

The chain combines TRBV2 with TRBJ1-2; D unresolved. V was trimmed by 6 bases and J by 2 bases, leaving 10 bases between them. In germline, CDR1 is SNHLY, CDR2 FYNNEI. This CDR3 contains 13 residues. Here the CDR3 reads CASSFTVNYGYTF. The CDR3 DNA sequence: TGTGCCAGCAGCTTTACAGTGAACTATGGCTACACCTTC.

The rearrangement uses TRBV7-8 and TRBJ1-1, with D tentatively TRBD1 (5 bases). Between the trimmed V and J ends, which lost 2 bases and 2 bases, there was a span of 9 bases. This CDR3 is built from 14 residues. Germline values: CDR1 SGHVS, CDR2 FQNEAQ. CDR3 nucleotides: TGTGCCAGCAGCTTATTAGGGGTAAACACTGAAGCTTTCTTT. Translated, it gives CASSLLGVNTEAFF.

V usage is TRBV27 and J usage is TRBJ2-2, with 11 bases lining up with TRBD1. The CDR3 is made up of 15 amino acids. The junction had 2 bases not matched to a gene; V was cut back by 2 bases and J by 6 bases. The germline V gene has CDR1 MNHEY and CDR2 SMNVEV (reference sequence). CDR3 nucleotide sequence: TGTGCCAGCAGTTTACCGGGACAGGGGGCCGGGGAGCTGTTTTTT. Translating it yields CASSLPGQGAGELFF.

This clone showed up just once. The chain carries TRBV27 and TRBJ1-5; D is possibly TRBD1 (6 bases). V lost 3 bases and J lost 0, with 12 bases in between. CDR3 length equals 16 residues. Germline CDR1 reads MNHEY; CDR2 reads SMNVEV (reference sequence). This CDR3 is CASSLGAGNSNQPQHF. In nucleotides, the CDR3 is TGTGCCAGCAGTTTGGGGGCAGGGAATAGCAATCAGCCCCAGCATTTT.

The gene calls are TRBV6-4 and TRBJ1-1; no reliable D call. The germline V gene has CDR1 MRHNA and CDR2 SNTAGT. Trimming cost V 0 bases and J 1 base, with 9 bases left between them. The CDR3 loop spans 15 amino acids. The CDR3 nucleotides are TGTGCCAGCAGTGACTCGAGTGCGGGGAACACTGAAGCTTTCTTT. Residues: CASSDSSAGNTEAFF.